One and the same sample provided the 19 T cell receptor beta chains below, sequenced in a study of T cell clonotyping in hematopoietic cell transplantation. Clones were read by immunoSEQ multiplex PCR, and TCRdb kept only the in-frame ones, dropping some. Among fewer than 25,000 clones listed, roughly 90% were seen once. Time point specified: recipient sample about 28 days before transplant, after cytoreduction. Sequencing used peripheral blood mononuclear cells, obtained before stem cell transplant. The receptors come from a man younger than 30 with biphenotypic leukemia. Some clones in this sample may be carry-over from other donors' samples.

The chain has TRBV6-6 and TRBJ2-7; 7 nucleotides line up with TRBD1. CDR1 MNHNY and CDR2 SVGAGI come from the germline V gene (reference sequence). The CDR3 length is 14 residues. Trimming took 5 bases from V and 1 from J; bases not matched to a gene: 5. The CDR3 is CASSPSTGSYEQYF. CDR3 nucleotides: TGTGCCAGCAGTCCTTCGACAGGGTCCTACGAGCAGTACTTC.

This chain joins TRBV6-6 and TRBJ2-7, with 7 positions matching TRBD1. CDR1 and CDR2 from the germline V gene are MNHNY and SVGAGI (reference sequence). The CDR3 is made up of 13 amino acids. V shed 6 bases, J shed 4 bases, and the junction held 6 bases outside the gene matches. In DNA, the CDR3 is TGTGCCAGCAGACCGGGACAGATGTACGAGCAGTACTTC. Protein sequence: CASRPGQMYEQYF.

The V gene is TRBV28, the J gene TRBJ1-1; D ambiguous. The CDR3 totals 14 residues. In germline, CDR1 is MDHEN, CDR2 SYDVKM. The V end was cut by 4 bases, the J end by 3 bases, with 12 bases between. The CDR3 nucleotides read TGTGCCAGCAGTTCCCTCGGCGAACACACTGAAGCTTTCTTT. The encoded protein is CASSSLGEHTEAFF.

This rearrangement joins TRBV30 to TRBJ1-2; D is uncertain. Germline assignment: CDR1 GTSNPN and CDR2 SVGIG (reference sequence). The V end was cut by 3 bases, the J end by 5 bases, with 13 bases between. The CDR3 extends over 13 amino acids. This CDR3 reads CAWREMGSYGYTF. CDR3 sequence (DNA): TGTGCCTGGAGGGAAATGGGGTCTTATGGCTACACCTTC.

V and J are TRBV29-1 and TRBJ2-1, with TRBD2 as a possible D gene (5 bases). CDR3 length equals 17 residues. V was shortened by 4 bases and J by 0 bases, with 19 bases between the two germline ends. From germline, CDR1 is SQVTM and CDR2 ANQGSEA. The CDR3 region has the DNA TGCAGCGTTGGGCTAGCTGTATACTCCAGCTCCTACAATGAGCAGTTCTTC. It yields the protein CSVGLAVYSSSYNEQFF.

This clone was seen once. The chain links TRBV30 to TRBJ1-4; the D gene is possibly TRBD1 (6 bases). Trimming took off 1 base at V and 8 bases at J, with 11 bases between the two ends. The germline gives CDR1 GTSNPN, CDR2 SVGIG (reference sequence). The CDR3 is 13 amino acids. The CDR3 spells CAWSGGHSEKLFF. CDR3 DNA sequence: TGTGCCTGGAGTGGGGGACATTCCGAAAAACTGTTTTTT.

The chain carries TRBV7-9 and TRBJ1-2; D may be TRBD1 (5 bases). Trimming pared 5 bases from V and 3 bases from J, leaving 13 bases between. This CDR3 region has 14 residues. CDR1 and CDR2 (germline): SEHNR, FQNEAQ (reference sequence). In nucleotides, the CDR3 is TGTGCCAGCAGCCTTACTGACAGCCACTATGGCTACACCTTC. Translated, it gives CASSLTDSHYGYTF.

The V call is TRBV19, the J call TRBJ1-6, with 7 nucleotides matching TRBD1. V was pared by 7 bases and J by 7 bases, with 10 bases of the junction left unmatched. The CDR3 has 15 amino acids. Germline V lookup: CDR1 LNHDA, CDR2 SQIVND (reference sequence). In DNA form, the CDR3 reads TGTGCCAGTACCAGGGGCCGGGACAGAAATTCACCCCTCCACTTT. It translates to CASTRGRDRNSPLHF.

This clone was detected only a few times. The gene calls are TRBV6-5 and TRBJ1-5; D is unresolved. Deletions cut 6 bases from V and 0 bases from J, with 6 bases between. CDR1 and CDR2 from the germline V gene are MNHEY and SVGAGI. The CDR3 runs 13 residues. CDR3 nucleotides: TGTGCCAGCAGCCGGGATAGCAATCAGCCCCAGCATTTT. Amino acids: CASSRDSNQPQHF.

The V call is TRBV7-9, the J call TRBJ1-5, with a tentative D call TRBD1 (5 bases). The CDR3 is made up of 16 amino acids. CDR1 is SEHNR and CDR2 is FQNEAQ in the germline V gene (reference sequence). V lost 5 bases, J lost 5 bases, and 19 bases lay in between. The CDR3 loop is CASSHSGRGLDQPQHF. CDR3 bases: TGTGCCAGCAGCCACTCGGGACGGGGTTTGGATCAGCCCCAGCATTTT.

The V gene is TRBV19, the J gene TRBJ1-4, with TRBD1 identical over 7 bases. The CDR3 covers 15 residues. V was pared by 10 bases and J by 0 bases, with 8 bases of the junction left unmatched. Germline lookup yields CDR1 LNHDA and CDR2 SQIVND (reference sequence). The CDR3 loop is CATSLGGATNEKLFF. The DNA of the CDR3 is TGTGCCACTTCATTAGGGGGCGCAACTAATGAAAAACTGTTTTTT. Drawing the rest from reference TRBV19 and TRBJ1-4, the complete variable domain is DGGITQSPKYLFRKEGQNVTLSCEQNLNHDAMYWYRQDPGQGLRLIYYSQIVNDFQKGDIAEGYSVSREKKESFPLTVTSAQKNPTAFYLCATSLGGATNEKLFFGSGTQLSVL.

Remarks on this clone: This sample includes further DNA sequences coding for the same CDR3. The CDR3 coding sequence is TGCAGCGTTCGGACAGGGAGCTCCTACGAGCAGTACTTC. It is translated as CSVRTGSSYEQYF. The rearrangement uses TRBV29-1 and TRBJ2-7, with 8 positions matching TRBD1. With 5 bases clipped from V and 0 bases from J, the junction kept 3 bases outside the gene matches. This CDR3 is built from 13 residues. Germline-derived CDR1 and CDR2 are SQVTM and ANQGSEA.

The CDR3 here is CASRSYGTGEETQYF. The CDR3 region has the DNA TGTGCCAGTAGAAGCTACGGGACAGGGGAAGAGACCCAGTACTTC. The chain has TRBV19 and TRBJ2-5; 10 bases map to TRBD1. Trimming at V came to 6 bases and at J to 3 bases, leaving 7 bases not matched to a gene. Germline-derived CDR1 and CDR2 are LNHDA and SQIVND (reference sequence). The CDR3 contains 15 residues.

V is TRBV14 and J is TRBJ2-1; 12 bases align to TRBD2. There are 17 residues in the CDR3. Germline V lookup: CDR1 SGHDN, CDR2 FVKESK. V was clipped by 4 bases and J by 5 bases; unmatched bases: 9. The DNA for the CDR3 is TGTGCCAGCAGCCCGAAGATAAGGACTAGCGGGGACAATGAGCAGTTCTTC. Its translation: CASSPKIRTSGDNEQFF.

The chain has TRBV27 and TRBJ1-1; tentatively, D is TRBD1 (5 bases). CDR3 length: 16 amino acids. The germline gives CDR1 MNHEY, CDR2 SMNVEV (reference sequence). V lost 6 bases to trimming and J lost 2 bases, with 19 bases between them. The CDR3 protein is CASRSIGAGGNTEAFF. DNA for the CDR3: TGTGCCAGCAGGTCGATAGGGGCAGGAGGAAACACTGAAGCTTTCTTT.

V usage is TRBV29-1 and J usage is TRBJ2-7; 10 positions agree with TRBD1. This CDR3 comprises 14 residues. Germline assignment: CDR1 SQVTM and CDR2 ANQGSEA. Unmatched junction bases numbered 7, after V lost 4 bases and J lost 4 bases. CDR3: CSVGTRDRGYEQYF. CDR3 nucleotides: TGCAGCGTTGGAACCCGGGACAGGGGATACGAGCAGTACTTC.

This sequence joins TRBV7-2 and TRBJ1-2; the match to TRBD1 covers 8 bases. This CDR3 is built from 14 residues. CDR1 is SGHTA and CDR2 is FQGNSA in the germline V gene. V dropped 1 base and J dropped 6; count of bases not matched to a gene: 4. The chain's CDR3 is CASSLVGQANGYTF. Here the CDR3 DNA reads TGTGCCAGCAGCTTAGTGGGACAGGCGAATGGCTACACCTTC.

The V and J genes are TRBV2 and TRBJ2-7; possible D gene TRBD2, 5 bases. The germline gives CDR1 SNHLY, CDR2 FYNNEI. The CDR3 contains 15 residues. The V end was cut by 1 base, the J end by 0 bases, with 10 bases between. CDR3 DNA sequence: TGTGCCAGCAGTGAAGTAGCGAGGAGCTCCTACGAGCAGTACTTC. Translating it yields CASSEVARSSYEQYF.

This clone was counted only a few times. DNA for the CDR3: TGTGCCAGCAGTGCCTTGAGGAATAACACTGAAGCTTTCTTT. This translates into CASSALRNNTEAFF. The rearrangement uses TRBV25-1 and TRBJ1-1; unclear D gene. CDR1 is MGHDK and CDR2 is SYGVNS in the germline V gene. The CDR3 runs 14 residues. Deletions cut 4 bases from V and 2 bases from J, with 11 bases between. Looking up the rest from reference TRBV25-1 and TRBJ1-1 gives the full variable domain: EADIYQTPRYLVIGTGKKITLECSQTMGHDKMYWYQQDPGMELHLIHYSYGVNSTEKGDLSSESTVSRIRTEHFPLTLESARPSHTSQYLCASSALRNNTEAFFGQGTRLTVV.